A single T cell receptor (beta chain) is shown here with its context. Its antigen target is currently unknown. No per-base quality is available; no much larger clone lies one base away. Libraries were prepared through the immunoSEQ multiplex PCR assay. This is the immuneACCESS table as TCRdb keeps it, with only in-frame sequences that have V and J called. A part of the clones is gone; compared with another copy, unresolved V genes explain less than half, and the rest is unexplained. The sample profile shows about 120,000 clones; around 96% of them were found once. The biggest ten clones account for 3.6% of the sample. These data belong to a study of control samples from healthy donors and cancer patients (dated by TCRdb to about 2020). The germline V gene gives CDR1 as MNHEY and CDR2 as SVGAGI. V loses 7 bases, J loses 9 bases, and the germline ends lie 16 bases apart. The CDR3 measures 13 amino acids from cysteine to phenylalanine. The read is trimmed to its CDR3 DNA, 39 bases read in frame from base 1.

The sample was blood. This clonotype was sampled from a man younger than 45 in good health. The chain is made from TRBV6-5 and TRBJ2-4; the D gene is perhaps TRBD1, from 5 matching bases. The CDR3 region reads CASMGQGLGIQYF. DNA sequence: TGTGCCAGCATGGGTCAGGGATTGGGCATTCAGTACTTC.